The rows below give T cell receptor beta chains drawn from one sample of a study of cytomegalovirus exposure and HLA in healthy donors. Profiled with immunoSEQ multiplex PCR; TCRdb holds only in-frame clones, not every one. Among over 150,000 clones listed, 84% were seen once. The sequenced sample consisted of PBMCs. The receptors shown here come from a woman between 25 and 40 years old in good health and CMV-seropositive. Each CDR3 is given with its conserved first and last residue. Fields, in order: D gene, J gene, V gene, clone size, CDR3 DNA, CDR3 protein. The D gene is left open where the match is weak. Size values are once, few and many counts, or a class for expanded clones, and some rows have none.

D: TRBD2
J: TRBJ2-2
V: TRBV11-1
size: -
DNA: TGTGCCAGCAGCTTAGGACGAGCGGGAGGTCTTCGTACCGGGGAGCTGTTTTTT
CDR3: CASSLGRAGGLRTGELFF

D: -
J: TRBJ1-1
V: TRBV29-1
size: -
DNA: TGCAGCGTTGAAAAGCTTATGAACACTGAAGCTTTCTTT
CDR3: CSVEKLMNTEAFF

D: TRBD1
J: TRBJ1-2
V: TRBV5-4
size: -
DNA: TGTGCCAGCAGCCGGGACAGCTTCTATGGCTACACCTTC
CDR3: CASSRDSFYGYTF

D: TRBD1
J: TRBJ1-5
V: TRBV2
size: -
DNA: TGTGCCAGCAGAAGGGACAGGGACCAGCCCCAGCATTTT
CDR3: CASRRDRDQPQHF

D: TRBD1
J: TRBJ1-1
V: TRBV5-1
size: -
DNA: TGCGCCAGCGAGGCGGGACAGGGTGGCACTGAAGCTTTCTTT
CDR3: CASEAGQGGTEAFF

D: -
J: TRBJ1-1
V: TRBV6-5
size: -
DNA: TGTGCCAGCAGTTACCAGCCAGGGGTAGAAGCTTTCTTT
CDR3: CASSYQPGVEAFF

D: -
J: TRBJ2-7
V: TRBV4-2
size: -
DNA: TGTGCCAGCAGCCAAGCGTTGGGCAGCTCCTACGAGCAGTACTTC
CDR3: CASSQALGSSYEQYF

D: -
J: TRBJ2-7
V: TRBV4-1
size: -
DNA: TGCGCCAGCAGCCAAGAGATCCGGGTCTCCTACGAGCAGTACTTC
CDR3: CASSQEIRVSYEQYF

D: -
J: TRBJ2-1
V: TRBV27
size: -
DNA: TGTGCCAGCAGTTTATCCAGGGACTACAATGAGCAGTTCTTC
CDR3: CASSLSRDYNEQFF

D: TRBD1
J: TRBJ2-7
V: TRBV7-2
size: -
DNA: TGTGCCAGCAGCTCGACCGGGGACAGCAGCTGGTACTTC
CDR3: CASSSTGDSSWYF

D: TRBD2
J: TRBJ2-7
V: TRBV28
size: -
DNA: TGTGCCAGCAGTTGGAACGGGAGGGACGAGCAGTACTTC
CDR3: CASSWNGRDEQYF

D: -
J: TRBJ2-7
V: TRBV4-2
size: few
DNA: TGTGCCAGCAGCCAAGAGTCCCGCAGGATCGACGAGCAGTACTTC
CDR3: CASSQESRRIDEQYF

D: -
J: TRBJ1-1
V: TRBV4-1
size: -
DNA: TGCGCCAGCAGCCAATGGGGCGGCGGCACTGAAGCTTTCTTT
CDR3: CASSQWGGGTEAFF

D: TRBD2
J: TRBJ2-1
V: TRBV5-1
size: -
DNA: TGCGCCAGCAGCTTGGGACTAGCGGAGAGTGAGCAGTTCTTC
CDR3: CASSLGLAESEQFF

D: -
J: TRBJ2-2
V: TRBV27
size: few
DNA: TGTGCCAGCAGTTTTAGTAACACCGGGGAGCTGTTTTTT
CDR3: CASSFSNTGELFF

D: TRBD1
J: TRBJ1-4
V: TRBV6-6
size: -
DNA: TGTGCCAGCAGCAGCGGGACAGGGGATGAAAAACTGTTTTTT
CDR3: CASSSGTGDEKLFF

D: TRBD1
J: TRBJ2-1
V: TRBV5-6
size: -
DNA: TGTGCCAGCAGCTTAGCCGGGACAGGGTTCGATGAGCAGTTCTTC
CDR3: CASSLAGTGFDEQFF

D: -
J: TRBJ1-2
V: TRBV6-1
size: -
DNA: TGTGCCAGCAGTTATTCCGACTATGGCTACACCTTC
CDR3: CASSYSDYGYTF

D: -
J: TRBJ2-1
V: TRBV27
size: -
DNA: TGTGCCAGCAGTTTGATAGAACCGAGCTCCTACAATGAGCAGTTCTTC
CDR3: CASSLIEPSSYNEQFF

D: TRBD2
J: TRBJ2-4
V: TRBV29-1
size: -
DNA: TGCAGCGTTGAACTGAGCGGGAGCAAAAACATTCAGTACTTC
CDR3: CSVELSGSKNIQYF

D: TRBD1
J: TRBJ2-7
V: TRBV2
size: -
DNA: TGTGCCAGCAGTACAGGCGGAAGGACAGGAGAACAGTCACATCGAGTCGAGCAGTACTTC
CDR3: CASSTGGRTGEQSHRVEQYF

D: TRBD1
J: TRBJ1-1
V: TRBV7-2
size: -
DNA: TGTGCCAGCAGCTTAATAGGGGACAGAAACACTGAAGCTTTCTTT
CDR3: CASSLIGDRNTEAFF

D: -
J: TRBJ1-4
V: TRBV7-9
size: few
DNA: TGTGCCAGCAGCTTACAGGCTTCAACTAATGAAAAACTGTTTTTT
CDR3: CASSLQASTNEKLFF

D: -
J: TRBJ1-2
V: TRBV2
size: -
DNA: TGTGCCAGCAGTGAAGCGAATTCCGGACTGCATGGCTACACCTTC
CDR3: CASSEANSGLHGYTF

D: -
J: TRBJ2-2
V: TRBV5-6
size: few
DNA: TGTGCCAGCAGCTTGTGGCAGGGTGTCGGGGAGCTGTTTTTT
CDR3: CASSLWQGVGELFF

D: TRBD1
J: TRBJ2-2
V: TRBV11-3
size: -
DNA: TGTGCCAGCAGCTTCCGGACAGGGGGTGCCGGGGAGCTGTTTTTT
CDR3: CASSFRTGGAGELFF

D: -
J: TRBJ1-1
V: TRBV18
size: -
DNA: TGTGCCAGCTCACCGGCCGGGGGTCTTCGCACTGAAGCTTTCTTT
CDR3: CASSPAGGLRTEAFF

D: TRBD1
J: TRBJ1-1
V: TRBV19
size: -
DNA: TGTGCCAGTAGCTTAGACAGGGGGAGTGAAGCTTTCTTT
CDR3: CASSLDRGSEAFF

D: TRBD1
J: TRBJ1-1
V: TRBV29-1
size: -
DNA: TGCAGCGTTGAAGAAATGGGACAGGGGACTGAAGCTTTCTTT
CDR3: CSVEEMGQGTEAFF

D: TRBD1
J: TRBJ2-1
V: TRBV5-1
size: -
DNA: TGCGCCAGCAGCTCTCTGGGACAGGGGCGCGGCGATGAGCAGTTCTTC
CDR3: CASSSLGQGRGDEQFF

D: TRBD1
J: TRBJ1-5
V: TRBV6-4
size: few
DNA: TGTGCCAGTTACCCCGGGACAGGGGATCAGCCCCAGCATTTT
CDR3: CASYPGTGDQPQHF

D: TRBD2
J: TRBJ2-1
V: TRBV25-1
size: once
DNA: TGTGCCAGCAGTGACCCTTATTTGGCTAGCGGCTACAATGAGCAGTTCTTC
CDR3: CASSDPYLASGYNEQFF

D: -
J: TRBJ1-1
V: TRBV5-1
size: -
DNA: TGCGCCAGCAGCTTTATTTCCCCGGCGGGGGCTTTCTTT
CDR3: CASSFISPAGAFF

D: -
J: TRBJ1-5
V: TRBV7-2
size: -
DNA: TGTGCCAGCAGCCCAAGGGGTGGGTTAAGCAATCAGCCCCAGCATTTT
CDR3: CASSPRGGLSNQPQHF

D: TRBD1
J: TRBJ1-3
V: TRBV5-1
size: -
DNA: TGCGCCAGCAGCTTGCTAGGGACAGGGGCTGGAAACACCATATATTTT
CDR3: CASSLLGTGAGNTIYF

D: TRBD1
J: TRBJ1-1
V: TRBV25-1
size: -
DNA: TGTGCCAGCAGTGGCCTGACAGGGGGCGCGGCTGAAGCTTTCTTT
CDR3: CASSGLTGGAAEAFF

D: TRBD2
J: TRBJ2-3
V: TRBV27
size: -
DNA: TGTGCCAGCAGTTTACTTCAGGGACTAGCGGGAGATACGCAGTATTTT
CDR3: CASSLLQGLAGDTQYF

D: -
J: TRBJ2-1
V: TRBV13
size: -
DNA: TGTGCCAGCAGCTCTAGGGGTTGGAATGAGCAGTTCTTC
CDR3: CASSSRGWNEQFF

D: -
J: TRBJ2-7
V: TRBV5-1
size: -
DNA: TGCGCCAGCAGCTTTACGGGAGTGCGTGTCGAGCAGTACTTC
CDR3: CASSFTGVRVEQYF

D: -
J: TRBJ2-3
V: TRBV9
size: few
DNA: TGTGCCAGCAGCGTAGGAGGGACTCTCGGGGGAGATACGCAGTATTTT
CDR3: CASSVGGTLGGDTQYF

D: -
J: TRBJ1-5
V: TRBV6-6
size: -
DNA: TGTGCCAGCACCTCACGGACACAGGGATTCAATCAGCCCCAGCATTTT
CDR3: CASTSRTQGFNQPQHF

D: -
J: TRBJ2-7
V: TRBV27
size: many
DNA: TGTGCCAGCGAGGGGACTGACGAGCAGTACTTC
CDR3: CASEGTDEQYF

D: -
J: TRBJ1-5
V: TRBV19
size: -
DNA: TGTGCCAGTAGTACTCGACAGCGCAATCAGCCCCAGCATTTT
CDR3: CASSTRQRNQPQHF

D: -
J: TRBJ2-1
V: TRBV4-1
size: -
DNA: TGCGCCAGCAGCCAACCCGGGATCAGGGAGCAGTTCTTC
CDR3: CASSQPGIREQFF

D: -
J: TRBJ2-5
V: TRBV30
size: -
DNA: TGTGCCTGGGAGCACCGGCAAGAGACCCAGTACTTC
CDR3: CAWEHRQETQYF

D: -
J: TRBJ2-5
V: TRBV9
size: few
DNA: TGTGCCAGCAGCGTAGCCGGGAAAGAGACCCAGTACTTC
CDR3: CASSVAGKETQYF

D: -
J: TRBJ1-5
V: TRBV30
size: once
DNA: TGTGCCTGGGAAAACGCGGGGCTAGGACAGCCCCAGCATTTT
CDR3: CAWENAGLGQPQHF